This T cell receptor beta chain comes out of a study of CD4 T cells in relation to SARS-CoV-2 and coronaviruses. On the study more broadly: ViraFEST: roughly 9-day antigen culture of PBMCs, then TCR beta CDR3 sequencing. No peptide or an HIV-1 Nef peptide pool served as negative control.

On this clone itself: Its matching antigen is unknown.

Assay: immunoSEQ multiplex PCR; the TCRdb copy retains only in-frame clones and omits some. In the table there are 25,000 to 30,000 clones, around two thirds of which are singletons. The germline gives CDR1 MDHEN, CDR2 SYDVKM. Trimming pared 3 bases from V and 7 bases from J, leaving 9 bases between. The CDR3 totals 12 residues. The unexposed donors gave CD4+ T cells in 2011-2018, prior to COVID-19. The cells were cultured for approximately 10 days before CD4+ T cells were isolated. The clonotype was recovered from a human donor in good health. Sequencing input: CD4+ T cells from PBMCs, cultured in vitro. The chain uses TRBV28 and TRBJ1-2; D is unclear. The CDR3 is CASSFSFAGYTF. CDR3 coding DNA: TGTGCCAGCAGTTTCTCCTTCGCTGGCTACACCTTC.